The 27 T cell receptor beta chains below were found in one sample sequenced in a study of radiotherapy plus CTLA-4 blockade in lung cancer. Profiled with immunoSEQ multiplex PCR; TCRdb holds only in-frame clones, not every one. Found here are around 30,000 clones, roughly 70% of them singletons; the top ten hold 3.5% to 4.5%. The starting material was peripheral blood, obtained from a patient treated with radiotherapy plus ipilimumab. The receptors originated from a human donor with non-small cell lung cancer who had stable disease on radiotherapy plus ipilimumab.

This clone came up once. The gene calls are TRBV9 and TRBJ2-5, with 10 bases identical to TRBD2. The ends lost 0 bases at V and 0 bases at J; junction bases unmatched: 2. The CDR3 extends over 16 amino acids. Germline CDR1 reads SGDLS; CDR2 reads YYNGEE. CDR3 region: CASSVVTSGYQETQYF. The CDR3, as DNA: TGTGCCAGCAGCGTAGTGACTAGCGGGTACCAAGAGACCCAGTACTTC.

The chain couples TRBV18 to TRBJ1-2; the D gene is possibly TRBD1 (5 bases). V lost 1 base to trimming and J lost 5 bases, with 20 bases between them. The CDR3 has 17 residues. Germline CDR1 and CDR2: KGHSH and LQKENI. The CDR3 sequence: CASSPLDSSKLLYGYTF. Here the CDR3 DNA reads TGTGCCAGCTCACCACTTGACAGTTCGAAATTATTATATGGCTACACCTTC.

The rearrangement uses TRBV28 and TRBJ2-4, with TRBD1 matching over 12 bases. The ends lost 5 bases at V and 7 bases at J; junction bases unmatched: 6. The germline V gene has CDR1 MDHEN and CDR2 SYDVKM. This CDR3 comprises 15 residues. In DNA form, the CDR3 reads TGTGCCAGCAGTCCGAGGGGACAGGGGGCCAACATTCAGTACTTC. This translates into CASSPRGQGANIQYF.

The chain uses TRBV7-2 and TRBJ2-7; TRBD1 agrees at 9 bases. Looked up from germline, CDR1 is SGHTA and CDR2 is FQGNSA. This CDR3 region has 14 residues. V gave up 5 bases and J gave up 2 bases; unmatched junction bases: 4. CDR3 DNA sequence: TGTGCCAGCAGCGCGGGACAGGGAACCTACGAGCAGTACTTC. This codes for CASSAGQGTYEQYF. The whole variable domain, filled in from reference TRBV7-2 and TRBJ2-7, reads GAGVSQSPSNKVTEKGKDVELRCDPISGHTALYWYRQSLGQGLEFLIYFQGNSAPDKSGLPSDRFSAERTGGSVSTLTIQRTQQEDSAVYLCASSAGQGTYEQYFGPGTRLTVT.

In this sample, this clone turned up a few times. CDR3 nucleotides: TGTGCCAGCAGCTTAGGCACTAGCGGGGCCCAGGGGACCCAGTACTTC. Its protein is CASSLGTSGAQGTQYF. The chain uses TRBV7-2 and TRBJ2-5; 10 nucleotides line up with TRBD2. This CDR3 region has 16 residues. Losses at the gene ends were 1 base for V and 7 bases for J; bases not matched to a gene: 9. From germline, CDR1 is SGHTA and CDR2 FQGNSA.

The V call is TRBV6-1, the J call TRBJ2-3, with D tentatively TRBD2 (6 bases). Trimming removed 6 bases at V and 4 bases at J, with 11 bases between. The CDR3 extends over 13 amino acids. The germline V gene encodes CDR1 MNHNS and CDR2 SASEGT. CDR3 coding DNA: TGTGCCAGCAGGCAACCTAGCGCAGATACGCAGTATTTT. Encoded protein: CASRQPSADTQYF.

The V and J genes are TRBV18 and TRBJ1-3; 7 positions agree with TRBD1. Unmatched junction bases numbered 1, after V lost 3 bases and J lost 2 bases. Germline lookup yields CDR1 KGHSH and CDR2 LQKENI. There are 14 residues in the CDR3. The CDR3 nucleotides are TGTGCCAGCTCACCCGGACAGGCTGGAAACACCATATATTTT. Its protein is CASSPGQAGNTIYF.

The chain has TRBV18 and TRBJ2-5, with 7 bases lining up with TRBD1. CDR1 is KGHSH and CDR2 is LQKENI in the germline V gene. The CDR3 totals 15 residues. After removal of 3 bases from V and 1 base from J, the junction contained 5 bases not matched to a gene. The CDR3 region has the DNA TGTGCCAGCTCACCTCTGACAGGGTCCCAAGAGACCCAGTACTTC. Its protein product is CASSPLTGSQETQYF.

In nucleotides, the CDR3 is TGTGCCAGCAGCCGGGGGTGGGACATTCAGTACTTC. Translated, it gives CASSRGWDIQYF. The chain has TRBV7-2 and TRBJ2-4; perhaps TRBD2 as D (6 bases). Deletions cut 5 bases from V and 8 bases from J, with 10 bases between. Germline CDR1 and CDR2: SGHTA and FQGNSA. The CDR3 covers 12 residues.

This clone has a handful of counts. The CDR3 reads CASSLAGTDYEKLFF. The CDR3 DNA reads as TGTGCCAGCAGTTTAGCCGGGACAGACTATGAAAAACTGTTTTTT. The J gene is TRBJ1-4, the V gene TRBV27; 7 nucleotides agree with TRBD1. The CDR3 spans 15 residues. Trimming took 2 bases from V and 6 from J; bases not matched to a gene: 6. Germline-derived CDR1 and CDR2 are MNHEY and SMNVEV (reference sequence).

The chain has TRBV7-2 and TRBJ2-7, with 8 bases that match TRBD2. Germline V gives CDR1 SGHTA, CDR2 FQGNSA. Trimming took 1 base from V and 4 from J; bases not matched to a gene: 6. The CDR3 spans 15 residues. The CDR3 protein is CASSLGGRRGYEQYF. CDR3 nucleotide sequence: TGTGCCAGCAGCTTAGGCGGGAGGAGGGGTTACGAGCAGTACTTC. The entire variable domain, with the rest obtained from reference TRBV7-2 and TRBJ2-7, is as follows: GAGVSQSPSNKVTEKGKDVELRCDPISGHTALYWYRQSLGQGLEFLIYFQGNSAPDKSGLPSDRFSAERTGGSVSTLTIQRTQQEDSAVYLCASSLGGRRGYEQYFGPGTRLTVT.

The genes are TRBV12-5 and TRBJ2-2, with 8 bases matching TRBD2. V shed 2 bases and J 6 bases; nucleotides not matched to a gene: 2. The CDR3 is 14 residues long. Germline V CDR1 and CDR2: LGHNT, FRNRAP. Here the CDR3 reads CASGLNGRAGELFF. The DNA of the CDR3 is TGTGCTAGTGGTTTGAACGGGAGGGCCGGGGAGCTGTTTTTT.

In this sample, this clone turned up once. J is TRBJ2-7 and V is TRBV28; 8 bases are a match to TRBD1. Losses at the gene ends were 2 bases for V and 2 bases for J; bases not matched to a gene: 2. CDR1 MDHEN and CDR2 SYDVKM come from the germline V gene. This CDR3 is 14 amino acids long. The CDR3: CASSLETGAYEQYF. In DNA form, the CDR3 reads TGTGCCAGCAGTTTAGAGACAGGGGCCTACGAGCAGTACTTC.

The V call is TRBV5-1, the J call TRBJ2-2, with D maybe TRBD1 (6 bases). V was clipped by 2 bases and J by 6 bases, with 14 bases between them. The CDR3 is made up of 15 amino acids. The germline gives CDR1 SGHRS, CDR2 YFSETQ. CDR3 region: CASSLGTLSSGELFF. The CDR3 nucleotides are TGCGCCAGCAGCTTAGGGACATTGTCGTCCGGGGAGCTGTTTTTT. The full variable domain, rest sourced from reference TRBV5-1 and TRBJ2-2, is KAGVTQTPRYLIKTRGQQVTLSCSPISGHRSVSWYQQTPGQGLQFLFEYFSETQRNKGNFPGRFSGRQFSNSRSEMNVSTLELGDSALYLCASSLGTLSSGELFFGEGSRLTVL.

The V gene is TRBV7-9, the J gene TRBJ1-6, with 7 bases that match TRBD1. The V gene end was trimmed by 1 base and the J gene end by 10 bases; junction bases not matched to a gene: 4. Germline CDR1 is SEHNR and CDR2 is FQNEAQ (reference sequence). This CDR3 comprises 14 residues. The CDR3 region has the DNA TGTGCCAGCAGCTTAGGGGACAGAGGCTCACCCCTCCACTTT. As protein: CASSLGDRGSPLHF.

The chain links TRBV11-2 to TRBJ2-7; 10 positions agree with TRBD2. The CDR3 sequence is 15 residues long. Trimming took 6 bases from V and 5 from J; bases not matched to a gene: 10. Germline V gives CDR1 SGHAT, CDR2 FQNNGV. In nucleotides, the CDR3 is TGTGCCAGCAGGCCCCGGACTAGCGGTTTCAACGAGCAGTACTTC. It translates to CASRPRTSGFNEQYF.

The chain recombines TRBV30 with TRBJ1-3; D possibly corresponds to TRBD1 (6 bases). Germline V lookup: CDR1 GTSNPN, CDR2 SVGIG (reference sequence). The V and J ends lost 0 bases and 1 base respectively, with 13 bases between them. The CDR3 has 16 residues. CDR3 amino acids: CAWSVAGGYSGNTIYF. The CDR3 DNA is TGTGCCTGGAGTGTTGCCGGGGGCTATTCTGGAAACACCATATATTTT.

The rearrangement uses TRBV5-1 and TRBJ1-1; D unresolved. This CDR3 is built from 14 residues. Germline V gene lookup returns CDR1 SGHRS and CDR2 YFSETQ. With 4 bases removed from V and 0 bases from J, the gap between germline ends came to 10 bases. CDR3: CASSVTDMNTEAFF. CDR3 sequence (DNA): TGCGCCAGCAGCGTTACAGATATGAACACTGAAGCTTTCTTT.

V gene TRBV19 combines with J gene TRBJ1-1, with 10 positions matching TRBD1. Germline CDR1 LNHDA, CDR2 SQIVND (reference sequence). V lost 0 bases and J lost 3; bases outside the gene matches: 4. The CDR3 is made up of 16 amino acids. Here the CDR3 DNA reads TGTGCCAGTAGTATAGAAGGGGACAGGGGAGACACTGAAGCTTTCTTT. Translated: CASSIEGDRGDTEAFF.

Details on this clone: The junction does not match germline at one end; this may be a read error. The rearrangement uses TRBV10-3 and TRBJ1-1; D not resolved. CDR1 and CDR2 from the germline V gene are ENHRY and SYGVKD. CDR3 length equals 11 residues. The CDR3 protein is CAISEPPDAFF. CDR3 DNA sequence: TGTGCCATCAGTGAGCCCCCTGACGCTTTCTTT.

The chain employs TRBV19 and TRBJ2-6, with D perhaps matching TRBD1 (5 bases). The CDR3 runs 16 residues. Trimming stripped 3 bases from V and 4 bases from J, with 13 bases between. Germline loops: CDR1 LNHDA, CDR2 SQIVND (reference sequence). CDR3 sequence (DNA): TGTGCCAGTAGTATTTTTTCAGGGTCCGGGGCCAACGTCCTGACTTTC. This gives the protein CASSIFSGSGANVLTF.

The rearrangement uses TRBV19 and TRBJ2-2; D not certain. The CDR3 extends over 11 amino acids. Germline V lookup: CDR1 LNHDA, CDR2 SQIVND (reference sequence). V was clipped by 5 bases and J by 8 bases, with 6 bases between them. CDR3 in amino acids: CASSSRGELFF. The CDR3 nucleotides are TGTGCCAGTAGTTCAAGAGGGGAGCTGTTTTTT.

The chain links TRBV7-2 to TRBJ2-3; TRBD2 agrees at 7 bases. The ends lost 6 bases at V and 2 bases at J; junction bases unmatched: 5. The germline V gene has CDR1 SGHTA and CDR2 FQGNSA. This CDR3 contains 14 residues. CDR3 sequence reads: CASRAKRDTDTQYF. The CDR3 nucleotides are TGTGCCAGCAGAGCTAAGCGGGACACAGATACGCAGTATTTT.

As regards this clone: The limits of the CDR3 on the DNA are not certain, so only TCRdb's listed CDR3 is given. The chain couples TRBV12-1 to TRBJ2-1; the listed D gene, TRBD2, was not tested against the DNA. TRBV12-1 is a known pseudogene. The CDR3 numbers 16 amino acids, ends counted. CDR3 amino acids: CASSQPVASGSNEQFF.

This rearrangement joins TRBV11-2 to TRBJ1-3, with 9 nucleotides matching TRBD1. In germline, CDR1 is SGHAT, CDR2 FQNNGV. V lost 3 bases to trimming and J lost 3 bases; unmatched junction nucleotides: 6. The CDR3 consists of 16 residues. The CDR3 spells CASSFTGGRSGNTIYF. In nucleotides, the CDR3 is TGTGCCAGCAGCTTCACAGGGGGCAGAAGTGGAAACACCATATATTTT.

This clone was found a few times. This sequence joins TRBV4-3 and TRBJ2-1; 13 bases are shared with TRBD2. V was pared by 4 bases and J by 2 bases, with 2 bases of the junction left unmatched. Germline values: CDR1 LGHNA, CDR2 YSLEER. CDR3 length: 16 residues. For the CDR3, the DNA is TGCGCCAGCAGCCGGGGGACTAGCGGGACCTACAATGAGCAGTTCTTC. It is translated as CASSRGTSGTYNEQFF.

V is TRBV7-2 and J is TRBJ2-7; possibly TRBD1 for D (6 bases). This CDR3 comprises 13 residues. V was pared by 4 bases and J by 1 base, with 8 bases between. Germline CDR1 SGHTA, CDR2 FQGNSA. For the CDR3, the DNA is TGTGCCAGCAGCTCGGACAGTTCCTACGAGCAGTACTTC. Translation: CASSSDSSYEQYF.